A single sample is the source of the 32 T cell receptor beta chains below, sequenced in a study of patients and donors after allogeneic stem cell transplantation (dated by TCRdb to about 2020). Libraries were made using RT-PCR. Sequencing took place on a NextSeq 550. TCRdb reworked the public reads: Q25 trimming with fastp, MiXCR clone assembly, productive beta chains retained. Entries are consolidated by CDR3 protein sequence, retaining the most common genes and DNA. The sample profile shows about 74,000 distinct CDR3 sequences; about 30% of them were found once. In total, the top ten clones hold less than 30% of the sample. Sequencing used blood, either unsorted or a sorted T cell fraction (not recorded which). These TCRs come from a human donor who was either an allogeneic HSCT recipient or a stem cell or donor lymphocyte infusion donor (not recorded which). It is not recorded whose cells these are; they may come from a transplant donor.

The genes are TRBV6-2 or TRBV6-3 and TRBJ2-7; D call uncertain. The CDR3 length is 16 residues. Trimming removed 2 bases at V and 2 bases at J, with 16 bases between. The germline V gene encodes CDR1 MNHEY and CDR2 SVGEGT. In nucleotides, the CDR3 is TGTGCCAGCAGTTACGGGTTGACCAGCTTGACCTACGAGCAGTACTTC. This encodes CASSYGLTSLTYEQYF.

V usage is TRBV5-6 and J usage is TRBJ1-2; D is undetermined. CDR1 is SGHDT and CDR2 is YYEEEE in the germline V gene. This CDR3 comprises 15 residues. Deletions cut 0 bases from V and 4 bases from J, with 13 bases between. The CDR3 region is CASSLAGGILYGYTF. CDR3 DNA sequence: TGTGCCAGCAGCTTGGCCGGAGGCATACTCTATGGCTACACCTTC.

The sample holds a few counts of this clonotype. V gene TRBV7-8 combines with J gene TRBJ2-4, with D tentatively TRBD1 or TRBD2 (5 bases each). CDR1 and CDR2 from the germline V gene are SGHVS and FQNEAQ. CDR3 length equals 16 residues. The V end was cut by 1 base, the J end by 3 bases, with 13 bases between. The DNA of the CDR3 is TGTGCCAGCAGCTTAGTGCATCGGGACGGCAAAAACATTCAGTACTTC. Its translation is CASSLVHRDGKNIQYF.

J is TRBJ1-6 and V is TRBV20-1; 7 nucleotides agree with TRBD1. The V gene end was trimmed by 6 bases and the J gene end by 0 bases; junction bases not matched to a gene: 5. This CDR3 region has 15 residues. Germline V gene lookup returns CDR1 DFQATT and CDR2 SNEGSKA (reference sequence). CDR3 loop: CSAGQFSSYNSPLHF. CDR3 in DNA: TGCAGTGCGGGACAGTTTAGCTCCTATAATTCACCCCTCCACTTT.

This chain links TRBV20-1 with TRBJ2-3; 12 bases align to TRBD2. V lost 5 bases and J lost 2; bases outside the gene matches: 5. Germline CDR1 is DFQATT and CDR2 is SNEGSKA (reference sequence). This CDR3 spans 15 amino acids. The CDR3 protein is CSAGASGGATDTQYF. Written as DNA, the CDR3 is TGCAGTGCTGGGGCTAGCGGGGGGGCCACAGATACGCAGTATTTT.

This clonotype came up a few times. The chain uses TRBV5-1 and TRBJ2-7; D is perhaps TRBD1 (6 bases). CDR1 and CDR2 (germline): SGHRS, YFSETQ. V was clipped by 3 bases and J by 2 bases, with 12 bases between them. The CDR3 length is 14 residues. The CDR3 protein is CASSYWDTTYEQYF. CDR3 sequence (DNA): TGCGCCAGCAGCTACTGGGACACTACCTACGAGCAGTACTTC. The variable domain in full, with the rest retrieved from reference TRBV5-1 and TRBJ2-7, is KAGVTQTPRYLIKTRGQQVTLSCSPISGHRSVSWYQQTPGQGLQFLFEYFSETQRNKGNFPGRFSGRQFSNSRSEMNVSTLELGDSALYLCASSYWDTTYEQYFGPGTRLTVT.

This clonotype was seen repeatedly, ten times or more. The chain carries TRBV5-1 and TRBJ1-5, with a tentative D call TRBD1 (6 bases). The CDR3 is made up of 14 amino acids. Germline V CDR1 and CDR2: SGHRS, YFSETQ. Trimming pared 4 bases from V and 0 bases from J, leaving 8 bases between. This chain's CDR3 is CASSPGDSNQPQHF. Here the CDR3 DNA reads TGCGCCAGCAGCCCAGGGGATAGCAATCAGCCCCAGCATTTT.

The V call is TRBV5-1, the J call TRBJ2-1; 8 nucleotides match TRBD2. This CDR3 is built from 16 residues. After removal of 1 base from V and 7 bases from J, the junction contained 10 bases not matched to a gene. Germline CDR1 SGHRS, CDR2 YFSETQ. CDR3 region: CASSLRSGASGNEQFF. The DNA for the CDR3 is TGCGCCAGCAGCTTGAGATCGGGGGCTAGCGGGAATGAGCAGTTCTTC.

The table lists this clonotype with a count of one. The CDR3 is CAWSESGPTEAFF. The CDR3, as DNA: TGTGCCTGGAGTGAGTCTGGTCCCACTGAAGCTTTCTTT. The chain links TRBV30 to TRBJ1-1; no reliable D call. Looked up from germline, CDR1 is GTSNPN and CDR2 is SVGIG (reference sequence). Trimming stripped 1 base from V and 4 bases from J, with 10 bases between. The CDR3 consists of 13 residues.

This clonotype was detected only a few times. The chain links TRBV29-1 to TRBJ1-5; D gene uncertain. From germline, CDR1 is SQVTM and CDR2 ANQGSEA. The CDR3 has 12 amino acids. Trimming took 4 bases from V and 5 from J, leaving 9 bases between them. The CDR3 bases are TGCAGCGTTGTAGAGGAGGATCAGCCCCAGCATTTT. This sequence encodes CSVVEEDQPQHF.

CDR3 nucleotide sequence: TGTGCCAGCAGTTTCCACCTCACCGGGGAGCTGTTTTTT. It encodes CASSFHLTGELFF. The rearrangement uses TRBV12-3 or TRBV12-4 and TRBJ2-2; D is unclear. Trimming removed 3 bases at V and 4 bases at J, with 6 bases between. The CDR3 is 13 amino acids.

This clonotype has a handful of counts. The chain uses TRBV7-2 and TRBJ2-1; D not certain. The germline V gene encodes CDR1 SGHTA and CDR2 FQGNSA. This CDR3 region has 13 residues. V gave up 0 bases and J gave up 8 bases, with 8 bases separating them. As DNA, the CDR3 is TGTGCCAGCAGCTTAGCCATTGGGGATGAGCAGTTCTTC. The encoded protein is CASSLAIGDEQFF.

A few counts support this clonotype. The V and J genes are TRBV7-2 and TRBJ2-6, with 7 positions matching TRBD2. CDR1 and CDR2 from the germline V gene are SGHTA and FQGNSA. This CDR3 contains 18 residues. Germline trimming cut 1 base from V and 0 bases from J; bases unmatched to any gene: 6. The CDR3 reads CASSLGPSGSSGANVLTF. The CDR3 DNA is TGTGCCAGCAGCTTAGGTCCTAGCGGTAGCTCTGGGGCCAACGTCCTGACTTTC.

This clonotype was counted a few times. The chain has TRBV12-3 or TRBV12-4 and TRBJ2-7; 8 bases are shared with TRBD2. Trimming at V came to 6 bases and at J to 3 bases, leaving 4 bases not matched to a gene. The CDR3 consists of 13 residues. CDR3 DNA sequence: TGTGCCAGCAGCCAACTAGCGGTCTACGAGCAGTACTTC. Translation gives CASSQLAVYEQYF.

This clonotype ranks as medium-sized. This chain links TRBV5-1 with TRBJ1-1, with D hard to call. V was pared by 7 bases and J by 0 bases, with 16 bases between. The CDR3 length is 15 residues. The germline gives CDR1 SGHRS, CDR2 YFSETQ. The chain's CDR3 is CASYPLPGLNTEAFF. CDR3 bases: TGCGCCAGCTACCCCCTCCCAGGTTTGAACACTGAAGCTTTCTTT.

The V and J genes are TRBV5-1 and TRBJ2-7; maybe TRBD1 (6 bases). Germline V CDR1 and CDR2: SGHRS, YFSETQ. Trimming took off 1 base at V and 3 bases at J, with 8 bases between the two ends. This CDR3 spans 13 amino acids. CDR3 protein: CASSLTGIYEQYF. The CDR3 DNA is TGCGCCAGCAGCTTGACAGGGATCTACGAGCAGTACTTC.

The chain combines TRBV13 with TRBJ2-1; no clear D. The CDR3 covers 16 residues. V was cut by 5 bases and J by 5 bases, with 19 bases left in between. Germline V lookup: CDR1 PRHDT, CDR2 FYEKMQ (reference sequence). CDR3 sequence: CASSVDLARFHNEQFF. DNA of the CDR3: TGTGCCAGCAGCGTAGATTTAGCTCGTTTTCACAATGAGCAGTTCTTC. Full variable domain (missing parts from reference TRBV13 and TRBJ2-1): AAGVIQSPRHLIKEKRETATLKCYPIPRHDTVYWYQQGPGQDPQFLISFYEKMQSDKGSIPDRFSAQQFSDYHSELNMSSLELGDSALYFCASSVDLARFHNEQFFGPGTRLTVL.

The sample holds one count of this clonotype. The rearrangement joins TRBV12-3 or TRBV12-4 to TRBJ2-3, with 7 bases lining up with TRBD2. J was trimmed by 2 bases and V by 6 bases; bases with no gene match: 5. The CDR3 sequence is 14 residues long. CDR3 in amino acids: CASRWGGFTDTQYF. The DNA for the CDR3 is TGTGCCAGCAGGTGGGGGGGTTTCACAGATACGCAGTATTTT.

J is TRBJ2-1 and V is TRBV27; a possible D gene is TRBD1 (5 bases). The CDR3 spans 17 residues. The germline V gene encodes CDR1 MNHEY and CDR2 SMNVEV (reference sequence). The ends were cut back, 2 bases at V and 4 bases at J, with 18 bases in the middle. The CDR3 sequence is CASSLGSVGHRYNEQFF. CDR3 DNA: TGTGCCAGCAGTTTAGGCTCAGTGGGGCACCGGTACAATGAGCAGTTCTTC.

This clonotype was seen a few times. The chain employs TRBV24-1 and TRBJ1-2; no firm D call. CDR3 length: 12 residues. With 9 bases removed from V and 5 bases from J, the gap between germline ends came to 12 bases. Germline V gene lookup returns CDR1 KGHDR and CDR2 SFDVKD. CDR3 bases: TGTGCCACCGGGCAGATCGGGTATGGCTACACCTTC. This gives the protein CATGQIGYGYTF.

This clonotype was seen more than once but under ten times. The chain has TRBV7-9 and TRBJ1-2; the D is unclear. Deletions cut 3 bases from V and 5 bases from J, with 10 bases between. The CDR3 has 13 amino acids. Germline values: CDR1 SEHNR, CDR2 FQNEAQ (reference sequence). DNA for the CDR3: TGTGCCAGCAGCTTGAAAGAGGGTTATGGCTACACCTTC. Translated: CASSLKEGYGYTF.

J is TRBJ1-3 and V is TRBV3-1; perhaps TRBD1 as D (5 bases). V lost 4 bases to trimming and J lost 0 bases, with 10 bases between them. This CDR3 spans 15 amino acids. CDR1 is LGHDT, CDR2 YNNKEL, per germline (reference sequence). The CDR3, as DNA: TGTGCCAGCAGCCCAGGACATCGCTCTGGAAACACCATATATTTT. Residues: CASSPGHRSGNTIYF.

The V and J genes are TRBV10-2 and TRBJ2-3, with D hard to call. CDR3 size: 14 residues. Germline V gene sequence: CDR1 WSHSY, CDR2 SAAADI. Deletions cut 4 bases from V and 0 bases from J, with 8 bases between. CDR3 nucleotides: TGCGCCAGCAGTGGACTGCGCAGCACAGATACGCAGTATTTT. Translation gives CASSGLRSTDTQYF.

This clonotype was recorded a few times. V and J are TRBV24-1 and TRBJ1-2; possible D gene TRBD1, 6 bases. From germline, CDR1 is KGHDR and CDR2 SFDVKD. The CDR3 contains 13 residues. V was clipped by 2 bases and J by 5 bases, with 8 bases between them. CDR3 sequence: CATSDYQGYGYTF. The CDR3 DNA is TGTGCCACCAGTGATTATCAGGGGTATGGCTACACCTTC.

This clonotype has a handful of counts. The chain uses TRBV7-2 and TRBJ2-1, with 7 nucleotides matching TRBD1. J was trimmed by 8 bases and V by 5 bases; bases with no gene match: 3. The germline CDR1 and CDR2 sequences are SGHTA and FQGNSA. The CDR3 is 12 residues long. DNA for the CDR3: TGTGCCAGCAGCGCCGACAGGGATGAGCAGTTCTTC. Protein product: CASSADRDEQFF.

This clonotype came up a few times. The V and J genes are TRBV19 and TRBJ1-5, with 9 positions matching TRBD1. CDR1 LNHDA and CDR2 SQIVND come from the germline V gene (reference sequence). V lost 4 bases and J lost 0; bases outside the gene matches: 13. The CDR3 extends over 19 amino acids. The chain's CDR3 is CASSTRGGQGDYSNQPQHF. In DNA form, the CDR3 reads TGTGCCAGTAGTACTAGGGGGGGACAGGGCGATTATAGCAATCAGCCCCAGCATTTT. Filled out from reference TRBV19 and TRBJ1-5, the complete variable domain reads DGGITQSPKYLFRKEGQNVTLSCEQNLNHDAMYWYRQDPGQGLRLIYYSQIVNDFQKGDIAEGYSVSREKKESFPLTVTSAQKNPTAFYLCASSTRGGQGDYSNQPQHFGDGTRLSIL.

This clonotype is categorized as medium-sized (0.01 to 0.1%). V gene TRBV12-3 or TRBV12-4 combines with J gene TRBJ1-6, with no clear D. V lost 1 base to trimming and J lost 7 bases, with 11 bases between them. The CDR3 runs to 15 residues. The CDR3 sequence: CASSLGPAGNSPLHF. CDR3 bases: TGTGCCAGCAGTTTAGGTCCAGCGGGGAATTCACCCCTCCACTTT.

The chain links TRBV11-2 to TRBJ2-1; TRBD2 matches at 7 bases. Trimming cost V 0 bases and J 0 bases; bases outside gene matches: 11. The CDR3 totals 19 residues. Germline CDR1 and CDR2: SGHAT and FQNNGV. CDR3 residues: CASSLDRGRGGSSYNEQFF. In nucleotides, the CDR3 is TGTGCCAGCAGCTTAGATCGAGGCCGTGGCGGGAGCTCCTACAATGAGCAGTTCTTC.

The chain combines TRBV12-3 or TRBV12-4 with TRBJ2-1; 8 bases map to TRBD1. Losses at the gene ends were 3 bases for V and 4 bases for J; bases not matched to a gene: 5. The CDR3 contains 15 residues. DNA of the CDR3: TGTGCCAGCAGTTTGGGAGACAGGGGTTACAATGAGCAGTTCTTC. The encoded protein is CASSLGDRGYNEQFF.

The count of this clonotype is one. The chain joins TRBV7-2 to TRBJ2-3; TRBD2 matches 14 bases. CDR1 and CDR2 (germline): SGHTA, FQGNSA. Trimming removed 4 bases from V and 5 bases from J; junction bases left unmatched: 2. There are 15 residues in the CDR3. The CDR3 protein is CASSSGTSGGDTQYF. Written as DNA, the CDR3 is TGTGCCAGCAGCTCCGGGACTAGCGGGGGAGATACGCAGTATTTT.

The chain links TRBV24-1 to TRBJ2-3; maybe TRBD2 (5 bases). CDR1 KGHDR and CDR2 SFDVKD come from the germline V gene. This CDR3 has 10 residues. Trimming shortened V by 10 bases and J by 5 bases, and 6 bases separated the two germline ends. The CDR3 DNA reads TGTGCCACGGGGAGAGATACGCAGTATTTT. Its protein is CATGRDTQYF.

V is TRBV12-3 or TRBV12-4 and J is TRBJ1-5; TRBD1 matches 8 bases. Unmatched junction bases numbered 6, after V lost 6 bases and J lost 8 bases. The CDR3 consists of 13 residues. The CDR3 is CASSPRGQEPQHF. DNA for the CDR3: TGTGCCAGCAGCCCCAGGGGGCAGGAGCCCCAGCATTTT.